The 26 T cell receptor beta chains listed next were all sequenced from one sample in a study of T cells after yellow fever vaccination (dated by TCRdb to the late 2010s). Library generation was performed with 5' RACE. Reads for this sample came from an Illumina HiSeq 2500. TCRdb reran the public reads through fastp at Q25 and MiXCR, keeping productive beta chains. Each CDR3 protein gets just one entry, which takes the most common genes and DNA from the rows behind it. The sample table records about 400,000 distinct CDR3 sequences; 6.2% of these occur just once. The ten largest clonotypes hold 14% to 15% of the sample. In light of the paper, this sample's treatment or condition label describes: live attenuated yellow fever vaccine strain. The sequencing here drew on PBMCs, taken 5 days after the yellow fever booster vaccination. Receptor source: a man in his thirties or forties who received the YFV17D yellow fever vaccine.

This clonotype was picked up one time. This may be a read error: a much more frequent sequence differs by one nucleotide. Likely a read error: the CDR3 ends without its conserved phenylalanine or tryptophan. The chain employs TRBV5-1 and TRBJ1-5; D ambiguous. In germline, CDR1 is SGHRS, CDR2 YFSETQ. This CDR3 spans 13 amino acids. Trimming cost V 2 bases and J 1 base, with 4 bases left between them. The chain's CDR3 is CASSFDSNQPQHS. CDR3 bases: TGCGCCAGCAGCTTTGACAGCAATCAGCCCCAGCATTCT.

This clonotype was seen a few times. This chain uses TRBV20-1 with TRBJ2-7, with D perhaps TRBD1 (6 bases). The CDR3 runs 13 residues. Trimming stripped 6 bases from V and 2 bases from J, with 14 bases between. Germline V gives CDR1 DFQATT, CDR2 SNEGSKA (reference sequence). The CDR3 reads CSANPGQTYEQYF. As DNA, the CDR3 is TGCAGTGCCAACCCCGGACAGACCTACGAGCAGTACTTC.

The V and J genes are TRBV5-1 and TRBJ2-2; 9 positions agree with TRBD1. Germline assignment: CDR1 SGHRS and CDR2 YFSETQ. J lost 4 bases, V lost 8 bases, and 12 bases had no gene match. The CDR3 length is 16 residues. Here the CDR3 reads CASLTGTGLTTGELFF. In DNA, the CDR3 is TGCGCCAGTCTTACCGGGACAGGGTTAACCACCGGGGAGCTGTTTTTT.

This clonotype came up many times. In DNA form, the CDR3 reads TGTGCCAGCAGCTTGGTGGGGGGTCTGAGCTCCTACGAGCAGTACTTC. This translates into CASSLVGGLSSYEQYF. The chain couples TRBV7-2 to TRBJ2-7; D might be TRBD2 (6 bases). CDR1 and CDR2 (germline): SGHTA, FQGNSA. V lost 3 bases to trimming and J lost 0 bases, with 15 bases between them. This CDR3 region has 16 residues.

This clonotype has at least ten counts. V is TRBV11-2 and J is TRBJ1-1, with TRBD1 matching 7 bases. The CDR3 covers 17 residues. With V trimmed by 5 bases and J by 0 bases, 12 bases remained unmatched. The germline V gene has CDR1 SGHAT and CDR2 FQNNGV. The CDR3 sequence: CASSPRQGGTMNTEAFF. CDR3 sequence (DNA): TGTGCCAGCAGCCCCCGACAGGGAGGGACGATGAACACTGAAGCTTTCTTT.

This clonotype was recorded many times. The CDR3 loop is CASSLDQKEGGIQPQHF. CDR3 DNA: TGTGCCAGCAGCCTTGATCAAAAGGAGGGGGGGATTCAGCCCCAGCATTTT. J is TRBJ1-5 and V is TRBV21-1; no DNA check was done on the table's D call, TRBD1. TRBV21-1 constitutes a pseudogene. The CDR3 contains 17 residues.

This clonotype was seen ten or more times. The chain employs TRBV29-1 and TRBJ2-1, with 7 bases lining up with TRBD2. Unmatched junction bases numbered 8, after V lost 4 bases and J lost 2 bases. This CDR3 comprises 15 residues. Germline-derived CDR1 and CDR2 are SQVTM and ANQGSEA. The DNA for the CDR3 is TGCAGCGTTGTTGCGGGGACTACTACCTACAATGAGCAGTTCTTC. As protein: CSVVAGTTTYNEQFF.

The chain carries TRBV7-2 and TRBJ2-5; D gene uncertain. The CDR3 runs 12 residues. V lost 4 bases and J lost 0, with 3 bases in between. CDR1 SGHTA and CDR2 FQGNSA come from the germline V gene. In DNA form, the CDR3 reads TGTGCCAGCAGCTCGCACCAAGAGACCCAGTACTTC. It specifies CASSSHQETQYF.

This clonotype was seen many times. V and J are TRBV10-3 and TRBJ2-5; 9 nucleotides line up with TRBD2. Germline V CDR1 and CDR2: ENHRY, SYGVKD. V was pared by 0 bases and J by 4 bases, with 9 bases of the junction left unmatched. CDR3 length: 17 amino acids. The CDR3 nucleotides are TGTGCCATCAGTGAGTCCGGTAGCGGGAGTGCGGGAGAGACCCAGTACTTC. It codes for CAISESGSGSAGETQYF.

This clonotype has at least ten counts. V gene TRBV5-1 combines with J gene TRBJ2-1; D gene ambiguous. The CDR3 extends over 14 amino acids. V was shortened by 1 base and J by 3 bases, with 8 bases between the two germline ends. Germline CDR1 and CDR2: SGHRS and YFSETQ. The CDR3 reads CASSLNSFYNEQFF. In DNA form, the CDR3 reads TGCGCCAGCAGCTTGAACAGCTTCTACAATGAGCAGTTCTTC. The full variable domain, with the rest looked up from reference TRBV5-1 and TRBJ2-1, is KAGVTQTPRYLIKTRGQQVTLSCSPISGHRSVSWYQQTPGQGLQFLFEYFSETQRNKGNFPGRFSGRQFSNSRSEMNVSTLELGDSALYLCASSLNSFYNEQFFGPGTRLTVL.

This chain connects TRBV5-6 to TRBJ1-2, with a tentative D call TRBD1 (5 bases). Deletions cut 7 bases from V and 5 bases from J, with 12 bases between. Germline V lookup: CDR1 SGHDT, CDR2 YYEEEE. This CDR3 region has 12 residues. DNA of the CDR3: TGTGCCAGCGGGATCGAGGGGTATGGCTACACCTTC. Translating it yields CASGIEGYGYTF.

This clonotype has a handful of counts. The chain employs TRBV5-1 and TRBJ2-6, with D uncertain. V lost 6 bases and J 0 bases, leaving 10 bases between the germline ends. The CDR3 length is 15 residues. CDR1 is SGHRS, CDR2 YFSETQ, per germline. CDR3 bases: TGCGCCAGCACTGGCATTAGCTCTGGGGCCAACGTCCTGACTTTC. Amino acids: CASTGISSGANVLTF.

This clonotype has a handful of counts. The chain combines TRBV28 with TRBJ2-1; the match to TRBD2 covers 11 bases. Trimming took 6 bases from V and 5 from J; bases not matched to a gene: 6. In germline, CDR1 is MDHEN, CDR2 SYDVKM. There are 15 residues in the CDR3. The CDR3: CASSPWTSGHNEQFF. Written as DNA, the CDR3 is TGTGCCAGCAGCCCTTGGACTAGCGGGCACAATGAGCAGTTCTTC. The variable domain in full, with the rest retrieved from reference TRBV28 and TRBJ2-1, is DVKVTQSSRYLVKRTGEKVFLECVQDMDHENMFWYRQDPGLGLRLIYFSYDVKMKEKGDIPEGYSVSREKKERFSLILESASTNQTSMYLCASSPWTSGHNEQFFGPGTRLTVL.

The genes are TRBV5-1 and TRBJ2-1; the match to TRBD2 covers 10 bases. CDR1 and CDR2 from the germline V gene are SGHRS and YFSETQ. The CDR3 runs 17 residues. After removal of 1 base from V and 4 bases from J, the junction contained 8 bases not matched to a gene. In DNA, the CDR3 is TGCGCCAGCAGCTTGCGTAGAGCGGGAGGGTTTTACAATGAGCAGTTCTTC. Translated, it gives CASSLRRAGGFYNEQFF.

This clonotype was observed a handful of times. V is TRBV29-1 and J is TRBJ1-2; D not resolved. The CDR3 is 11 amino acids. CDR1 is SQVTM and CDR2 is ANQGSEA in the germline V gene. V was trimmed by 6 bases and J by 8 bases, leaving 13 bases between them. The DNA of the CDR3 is TGCAGCGTCGCCTTGCTGGGAGGCTACACCTTC. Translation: CSVALLGGYTF. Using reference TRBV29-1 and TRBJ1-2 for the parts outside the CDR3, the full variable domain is SAVISQKPSRDICQRGTSLTIQCQVDSQVTMMFWYRQQPGQSLTLIATANQGSEATYESGFVIDKFPISRPNLTFSTLTVSNMSPEDSSIYLCSVALLGGYTFGSGTRLTVV.

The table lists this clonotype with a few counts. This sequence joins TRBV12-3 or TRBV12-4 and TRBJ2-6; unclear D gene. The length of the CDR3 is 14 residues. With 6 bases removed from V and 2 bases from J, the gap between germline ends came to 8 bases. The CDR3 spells CASRVGTGANVLTF. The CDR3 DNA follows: TGTGCCAGCAGAGTGGGGACTGGGGCCAACGTCCTGACTTTC.

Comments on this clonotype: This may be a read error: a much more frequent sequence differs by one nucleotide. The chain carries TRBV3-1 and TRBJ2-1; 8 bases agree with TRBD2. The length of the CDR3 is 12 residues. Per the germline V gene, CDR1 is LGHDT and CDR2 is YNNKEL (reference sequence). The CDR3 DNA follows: TGTACCAGCAGCCAAGGACTAGCCGCGCAGTTCTTC. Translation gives CTSSQGLAAQFF.

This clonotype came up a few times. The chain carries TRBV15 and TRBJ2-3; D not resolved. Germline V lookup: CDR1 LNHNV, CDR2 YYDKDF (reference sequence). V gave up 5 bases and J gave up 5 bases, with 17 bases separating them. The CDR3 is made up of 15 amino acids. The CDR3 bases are TGTGCCACCAGCGGCCGGGTGCAAGGTATAGATACGCAGTATTTT. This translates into CATSGRVQGIDTQYF.

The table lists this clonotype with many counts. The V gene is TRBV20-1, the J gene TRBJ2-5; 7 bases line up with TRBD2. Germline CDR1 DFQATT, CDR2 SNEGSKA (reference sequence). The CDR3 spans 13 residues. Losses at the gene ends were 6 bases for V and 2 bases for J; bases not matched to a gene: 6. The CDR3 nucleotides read TGCAGTGCAATAATCGGGGGGCAAGAGACCCAGTACTTC. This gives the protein CSAIIGGQETQYF.

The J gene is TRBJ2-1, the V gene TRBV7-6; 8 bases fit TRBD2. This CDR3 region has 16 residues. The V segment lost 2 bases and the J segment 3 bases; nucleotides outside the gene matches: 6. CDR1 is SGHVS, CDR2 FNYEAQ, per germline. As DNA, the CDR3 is TGTGCCAGCAGCTTAAGCGGCAGCGGGGGCTACAATGAGCAGTTCTTC. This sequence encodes CASSLSGSGGYNEQFF.

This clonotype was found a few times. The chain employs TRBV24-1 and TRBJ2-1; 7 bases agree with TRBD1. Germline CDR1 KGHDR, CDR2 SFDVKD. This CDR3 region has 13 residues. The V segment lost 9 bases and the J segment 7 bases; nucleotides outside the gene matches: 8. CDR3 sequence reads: CATASQQGNEQFF. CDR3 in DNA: TGTGCCACCGCCAGTCAACAGGGGAATGAGCAGTTCTTC.

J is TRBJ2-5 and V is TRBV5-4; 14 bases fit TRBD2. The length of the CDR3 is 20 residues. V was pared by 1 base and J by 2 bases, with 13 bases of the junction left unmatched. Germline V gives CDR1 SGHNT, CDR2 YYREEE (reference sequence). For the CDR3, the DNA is TGTGCCAGCAGCTTGCCGGGACTAGCGGGAGTAGTGAAAGGGCAAGAGACCCAGTACTTC. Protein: CASSLPGLAGVVKGQETQYF.

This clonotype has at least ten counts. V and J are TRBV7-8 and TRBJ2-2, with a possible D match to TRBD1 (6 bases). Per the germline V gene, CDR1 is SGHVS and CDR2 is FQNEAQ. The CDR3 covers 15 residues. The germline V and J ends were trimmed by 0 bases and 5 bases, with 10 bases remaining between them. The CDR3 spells CASSLAQGGTGELFF. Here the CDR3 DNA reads TGTGCCAGCAGCTTAGCCCAAGGGGGTACCGGGGAGCTGTTTTTT.

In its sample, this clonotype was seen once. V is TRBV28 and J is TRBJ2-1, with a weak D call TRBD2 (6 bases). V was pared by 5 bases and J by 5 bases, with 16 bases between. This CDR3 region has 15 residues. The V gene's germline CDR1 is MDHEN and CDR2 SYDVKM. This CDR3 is CASSPREAGNNEQFF. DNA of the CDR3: TGTGCCAGCAGTCCGCGGGAAGCGGGCAACAATGAGCAGTTCTTC.

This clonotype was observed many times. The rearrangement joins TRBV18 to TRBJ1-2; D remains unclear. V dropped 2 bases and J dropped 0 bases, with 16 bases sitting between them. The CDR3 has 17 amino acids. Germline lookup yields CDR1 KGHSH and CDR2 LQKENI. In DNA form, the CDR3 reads TGTGCCAGCTCACCAGTCTCGTCCGGAAACCCTAACTATGGCTACACCTTC. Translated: CASSPVSSGNPNYGYTF.

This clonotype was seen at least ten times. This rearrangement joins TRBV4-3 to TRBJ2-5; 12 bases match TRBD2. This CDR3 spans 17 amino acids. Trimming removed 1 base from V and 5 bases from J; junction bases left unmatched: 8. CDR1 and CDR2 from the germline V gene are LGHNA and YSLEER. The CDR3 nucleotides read TGCGCCAGCAGCCAAGCCGGGACTAGCGGGTCTGGGGAGACCCAGTACTTC. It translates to CASSQAGTSGSGETQYF.